Listed below are T cell receptor beta chains from one sample, sequenced in a study of OX40 agonist ivuxolimab in advanced cancers. Clones were read by immunoSEQ multiplex PCR, and TCRdb kept only the in-frame ones, dropping some. The table has 60,000 to 70,000 clones, 82% seen once. Sequenced here: CD4+ or CD8+ T cells sorted from blood, sampled in a trial of the OX40 agonist ivuxolimab. These receptors were collected from an adult with an advanced solid tumor such as melanoma, head and neck, liver or kidney cancer. CDR3s include the opening cysteine and the closing phenylalanine or tryptophan. The D gene is left open where the match is weak. The size of a clone is reported for some rows only, either as once, few or many, or as a class for expanded clones.

NA	TRBV18	TRBD1	TRBJ1-3	TGTGCCAGCTCACCGGACAGGGCTGGAAACACCATATATTTT	CASSPDRAGNTIYF
NA	TRBV4-1	NA	TRBJ1-2	TGCGCCAGCAGCCAAGCATTGGGAACTAACTATGGCTACACCTTC	CASSQALGTNYGYTF
once	TRBV29-1	TRBD1	TRBJ2-5	TGCAGCGTCGGGGACAGGGTTGGAGAGACCCAGTACTTC	CSVGDRVGETQYF
NA	TRBV12-5	NA	TRBJ2-3	TGTGCTAGTGGTTTATGGGGAAGCACAGATACGCAGTATTTT	CASGLWGSTDTQYF
few	TRBV28	NA	TRBJ2-1	TGTGCCACCCATCTTACCGGGACAAGTTACAATGAGCAGTTCTTC	CATHLTGTSYNEQFF
NA	TRBV28	TRBD2	TRBJ2-1	TGTGCCAGCAGCGGGGGGACGAATTACAATGAGCAGTTCTTC	CASSGGTNYNEQFF
once	TRBV18	NA	TRBJ1-1	TGTGCCAGCTCACCACAGGTGGTGTCGGCCCGGGGCACTGAAGCTTTCTTT	CASSPQVVSARGTEAFF
few	TRBV4-1	NA	TRBJ2-2	TGCGCCAGCAGCCAAGGGGAAGGGAGCATCAAGCTGTTTTTT	CASSQGEGSIKLFF
NA	TRBV2	NA	TRBJ1-5	TGTGCCAGCTCGCGGGACCTTGGGAATCAGCCCCAGCATTTT	CASSRDLGNQPQHF
NA	TRBV28	NA	TRBJ2-7	TGTGCCAGCAGCACAATCCGGGACTCCTCCTACGAGCAGTACTTC	CASSTIRDSSYEQYF
NA	TRBV5-4	NA	TRBJ2-1	TGTGCCAGCAGCGGGGGGACCGCAGTACCCTACAATGAGCAGTTCTTC	CASSGGTAVPYNEQFF
NA	TRBV9	TRBD1	TRBJ2-1	TGTGCCAGCAGCGCGACAGGGTCCTACAATGAGCAGTTCTTC	CASSATGSYNEQFF
NA	TRBV18	NA	TRBJ2-2	TGTGCCAGCTCGCTTACGGGACACGGGGACACCGGGGAGCTGTTTTTT	CASSLTGHGDTGELFF
NA	TRBV21-1	NA	TRBJ2-6	TGTGCCAGCAGCTTAGCCGGGTTTACCAACGTCCTGACTTTC	CASSLAGFTNVLTF